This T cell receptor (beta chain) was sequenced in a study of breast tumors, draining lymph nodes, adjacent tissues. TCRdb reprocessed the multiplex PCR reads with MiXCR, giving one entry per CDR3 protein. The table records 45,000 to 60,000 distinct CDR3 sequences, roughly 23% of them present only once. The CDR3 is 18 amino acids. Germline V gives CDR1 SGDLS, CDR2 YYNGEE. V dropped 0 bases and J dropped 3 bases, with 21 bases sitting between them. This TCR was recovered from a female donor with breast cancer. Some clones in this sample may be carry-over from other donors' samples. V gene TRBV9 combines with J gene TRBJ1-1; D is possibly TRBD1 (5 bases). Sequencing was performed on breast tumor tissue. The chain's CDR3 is CASSVGGGFEIVDTEAFF. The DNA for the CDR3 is TGTGCCAGCAGCGTAGGGGGGGGATTTGAAATTGTGGACACTGAAGCTTTCTTT.